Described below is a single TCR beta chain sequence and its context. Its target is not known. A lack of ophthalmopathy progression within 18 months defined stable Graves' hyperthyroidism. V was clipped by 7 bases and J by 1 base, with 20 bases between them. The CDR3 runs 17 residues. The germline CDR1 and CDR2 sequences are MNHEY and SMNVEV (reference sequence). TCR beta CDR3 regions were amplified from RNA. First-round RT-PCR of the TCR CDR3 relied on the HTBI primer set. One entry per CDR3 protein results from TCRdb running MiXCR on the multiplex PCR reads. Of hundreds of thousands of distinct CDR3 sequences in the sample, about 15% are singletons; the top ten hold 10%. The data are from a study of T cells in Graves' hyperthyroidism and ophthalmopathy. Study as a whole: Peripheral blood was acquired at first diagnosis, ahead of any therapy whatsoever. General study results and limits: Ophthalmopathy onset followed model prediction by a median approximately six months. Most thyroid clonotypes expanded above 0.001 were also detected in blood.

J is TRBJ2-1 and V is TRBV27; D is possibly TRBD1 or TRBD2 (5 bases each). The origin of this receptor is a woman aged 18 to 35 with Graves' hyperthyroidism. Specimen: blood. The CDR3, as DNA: TGTGCCAGCACTCCGTCGGGGCAGGTGGTTTCCTACAATGAGCAGTTCTTC. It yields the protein CASTPSGQVVSYNEQFF.